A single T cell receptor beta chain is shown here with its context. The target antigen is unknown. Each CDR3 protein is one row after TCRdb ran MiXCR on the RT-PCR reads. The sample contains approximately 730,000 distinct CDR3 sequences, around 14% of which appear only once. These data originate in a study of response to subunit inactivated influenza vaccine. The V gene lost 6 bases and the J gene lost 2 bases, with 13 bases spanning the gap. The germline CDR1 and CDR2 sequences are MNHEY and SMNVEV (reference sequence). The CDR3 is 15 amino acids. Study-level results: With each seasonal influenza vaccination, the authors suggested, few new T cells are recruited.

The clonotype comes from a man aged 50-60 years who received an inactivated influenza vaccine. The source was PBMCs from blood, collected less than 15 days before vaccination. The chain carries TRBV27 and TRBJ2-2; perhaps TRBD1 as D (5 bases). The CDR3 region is CASSLDRDNTGELFF. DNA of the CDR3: TGTGCCAGCAGCTTAGACAGAGATAACACCGGGGAGCTGTTTTTT.